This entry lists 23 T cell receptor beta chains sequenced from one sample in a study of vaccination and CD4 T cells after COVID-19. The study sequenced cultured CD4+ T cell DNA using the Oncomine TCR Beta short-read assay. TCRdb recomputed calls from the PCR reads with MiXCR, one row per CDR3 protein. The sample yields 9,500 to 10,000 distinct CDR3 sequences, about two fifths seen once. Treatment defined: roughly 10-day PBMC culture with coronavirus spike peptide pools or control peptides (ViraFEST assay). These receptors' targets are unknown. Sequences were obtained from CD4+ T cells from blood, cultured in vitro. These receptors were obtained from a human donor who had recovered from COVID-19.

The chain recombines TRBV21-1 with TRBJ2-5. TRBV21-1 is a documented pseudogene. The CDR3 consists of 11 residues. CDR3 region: CASSNLCPQYF. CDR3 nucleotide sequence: TGTGCCAGCAGCAATCTGTGCCCCCAGTACTTC.

The CDR3 region is CASSLSRGSYNEQFF. The DNA for the CDR3 is TGTGCCAGCAGCTTGTCCCGGGGGTCCTACAATGAGCAGTTCTTC. The J gene is TRBJ2-1, the V gene TRBV5-4; tentative D call: TRBD2 (6 bases). The CDR3 has 15 amino acids. V gave up 1 base and J gave up 1 base, with 9 bases separating them. Germline-derived CDR1 and CDR2 are SGHNT and YYREEE (reference sequence).

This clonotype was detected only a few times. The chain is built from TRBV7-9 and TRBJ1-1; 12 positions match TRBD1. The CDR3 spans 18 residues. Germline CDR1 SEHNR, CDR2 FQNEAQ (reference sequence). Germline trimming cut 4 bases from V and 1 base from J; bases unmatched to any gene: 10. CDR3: CASSSRSGQGAQNTEAFF. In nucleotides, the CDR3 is TGTGCCAGCAGCTCGAGGTCGGGACAGGGGGCACAGAACACTGAAGCTTTCTTT.

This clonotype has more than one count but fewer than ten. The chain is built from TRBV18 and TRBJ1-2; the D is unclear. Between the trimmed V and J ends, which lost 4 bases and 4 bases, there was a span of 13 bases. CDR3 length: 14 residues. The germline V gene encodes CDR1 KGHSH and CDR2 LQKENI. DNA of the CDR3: TGTGCCAGCTCACAATCCGTCAATGGCTATGGCTACACCTTC. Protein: CASSQSVNGYGYTF.

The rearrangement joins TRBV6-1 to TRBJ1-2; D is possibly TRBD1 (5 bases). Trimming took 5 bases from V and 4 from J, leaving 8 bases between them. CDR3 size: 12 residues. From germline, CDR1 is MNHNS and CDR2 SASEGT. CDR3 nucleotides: TGTGCCAGCAGTACGACAGTCTATGGCTACACCTTC. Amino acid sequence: CASSTTVYGYTF.

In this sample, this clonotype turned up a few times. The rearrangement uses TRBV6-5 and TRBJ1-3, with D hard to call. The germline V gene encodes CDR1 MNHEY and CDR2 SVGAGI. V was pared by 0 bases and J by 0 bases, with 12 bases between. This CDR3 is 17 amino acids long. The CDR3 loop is CASSYSIQAHSGNTIYF. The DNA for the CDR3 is TGTGCCAGCAGTTACTCTATCCAGGCACACTCTGGAAACACCATATATTTT.

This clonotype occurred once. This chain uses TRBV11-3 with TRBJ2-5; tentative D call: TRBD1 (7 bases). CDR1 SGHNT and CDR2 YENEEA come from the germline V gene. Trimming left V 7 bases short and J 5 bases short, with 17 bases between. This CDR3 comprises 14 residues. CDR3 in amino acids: CASTKGGGRETQYF. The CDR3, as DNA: TGTGCCAGCACGAAAGGAGGGGGCCGGGAGACCCAGTACTTC.

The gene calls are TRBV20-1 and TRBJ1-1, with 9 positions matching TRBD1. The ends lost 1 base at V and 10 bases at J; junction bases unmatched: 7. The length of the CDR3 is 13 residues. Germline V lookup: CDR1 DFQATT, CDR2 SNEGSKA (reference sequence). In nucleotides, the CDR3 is TGCAGTGCTAGAGCGACGGGACAGGGCTTAGCTTTCTTT. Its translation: CSARATGQGLAFF.

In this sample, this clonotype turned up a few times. CDR3 in DNA: TGTGCCGCAACAGGGGCTTACGGAAACACCATATATTTT. It specifies CAATGAYGNTIYF. This chain uses TRBV30 with TRBJ1-3; TRBD1 matches 7 bases. V was pared by 8 bases and J by 4 bases, with 8 bases of the junction left unmatched. The CDR3 length is 13 residues. CDR1 is GTSNPN, CDR2 SVGIG, per germline (reference sequence). Supplemented by reference TRBV30 and TRBJ1-3, the full variable domain reads SQTIHQWPATLVQPVGSPLSLECTVEGTSNPNLYWYRQAAGRGLQLLFYSVGIGQISSEVPQNLSASRPQDRQFILSSKKLLLSDSGFYLCAATGAYGNTIYFGEGSWLTVV.

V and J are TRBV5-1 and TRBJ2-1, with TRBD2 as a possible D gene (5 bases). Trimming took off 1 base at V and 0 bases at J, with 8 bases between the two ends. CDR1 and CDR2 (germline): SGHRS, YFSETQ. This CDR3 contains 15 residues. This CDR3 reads CASSLPGSSYNEQFF. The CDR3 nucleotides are TGCGCCAGCAGCTTGCCGGGAAGCTCCTACAATGAGCAGTTCTTC.

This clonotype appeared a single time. CDR3 residues: CAISDPNSQETQYF. DNA for the CDR3: TGTGCCATCAGTGACCCCAACAGCCAAGAGACCCAGTACTTC. The chain uses TRBV10-3 and TRBJ2-5; D unresolved. Trimming pared 3 bases from V and 1 base from J, leaving 9 bases between. The V gene's germline CDR1 is ENHRY and CDR2 SYGVKD. The CDR3 extends over 14 amino acids.

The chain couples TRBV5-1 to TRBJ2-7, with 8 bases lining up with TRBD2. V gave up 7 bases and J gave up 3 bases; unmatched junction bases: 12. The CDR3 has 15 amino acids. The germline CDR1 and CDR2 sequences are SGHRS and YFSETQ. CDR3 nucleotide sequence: TGCGCCAGCCGACTAGAGGGCGGGGGGTACTACGAGCAGTACTTC. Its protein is CASRLEGGGYYEQYF. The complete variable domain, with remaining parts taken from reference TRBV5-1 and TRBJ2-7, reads KAGVTQTPRYLIKTRGQQVTLSCSPISGHRSVSWYQQTPGQGLQFLFEYFSETQRNKGNFPGRFSGRQFSNSRSEMNVSTLELGDSALYLCASRLEGGGYYEQYFGPGTRLTVT.

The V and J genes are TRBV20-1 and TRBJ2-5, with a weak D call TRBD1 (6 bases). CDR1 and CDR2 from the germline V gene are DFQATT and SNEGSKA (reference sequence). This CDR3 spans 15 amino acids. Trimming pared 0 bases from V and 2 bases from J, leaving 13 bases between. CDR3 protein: CSARDIGGVQETQYF. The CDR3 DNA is TGCAGTGCTAGAGATATTGGGGGCGTTCAAGAGACCCAGTACTTC.

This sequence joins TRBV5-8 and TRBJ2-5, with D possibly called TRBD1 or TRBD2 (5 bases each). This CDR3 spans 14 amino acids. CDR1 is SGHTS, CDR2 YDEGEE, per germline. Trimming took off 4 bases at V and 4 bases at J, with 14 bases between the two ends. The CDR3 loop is CASSGAGTSETQYF. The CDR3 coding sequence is TGTGCCAGCAGCGGCGCCGGGACCTCAGAGACCCAGTACTTC.

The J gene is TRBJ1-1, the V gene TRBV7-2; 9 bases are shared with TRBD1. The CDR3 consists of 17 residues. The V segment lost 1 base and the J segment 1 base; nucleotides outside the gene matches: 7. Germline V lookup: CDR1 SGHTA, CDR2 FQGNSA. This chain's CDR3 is CASSLVGAGQGNTEAFF. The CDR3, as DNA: TGTGCCAGCAGCTTAGTGGGGGCGGGACAGGGGAACACTGAAGCTTTCTTT. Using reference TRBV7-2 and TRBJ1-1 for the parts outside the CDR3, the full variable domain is GAGVSQSPSNKVTEKGKDVELRCDPISGHTALYWYRQSLGQGLEFLIYFQGNSAPDKSGLPSDRFSAERTGGSVSTLTIQRTQQEDSAVYLCASSLVGAGQGNTEAFFGQGTRLTVV.

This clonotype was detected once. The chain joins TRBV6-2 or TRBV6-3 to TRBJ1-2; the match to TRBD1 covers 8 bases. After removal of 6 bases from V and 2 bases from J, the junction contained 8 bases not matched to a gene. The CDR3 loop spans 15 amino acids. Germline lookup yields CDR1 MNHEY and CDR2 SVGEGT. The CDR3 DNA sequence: TGTGCCAGCAGAAAACAGGGGGTCCGGAACTATGGCTACACCTTC. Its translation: CASRKQGVRNYGYTF.

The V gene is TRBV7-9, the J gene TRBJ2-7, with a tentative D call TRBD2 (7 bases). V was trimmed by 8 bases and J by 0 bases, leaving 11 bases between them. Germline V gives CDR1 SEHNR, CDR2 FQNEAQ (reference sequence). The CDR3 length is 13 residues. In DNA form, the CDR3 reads TGTGCCAGCGGGGGGGCGAGCTCCTACGAGCAGTACTTC. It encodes CASGGASSYEQYF.

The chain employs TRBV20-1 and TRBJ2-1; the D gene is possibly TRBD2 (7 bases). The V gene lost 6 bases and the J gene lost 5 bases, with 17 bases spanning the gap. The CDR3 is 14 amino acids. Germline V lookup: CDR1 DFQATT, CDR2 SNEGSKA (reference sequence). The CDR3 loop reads CSASQGGGNNEQFF. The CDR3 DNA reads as TGCAGTGCCAGCCAAGGGGGGGGCAACAATGAGCAGTTCTTC.

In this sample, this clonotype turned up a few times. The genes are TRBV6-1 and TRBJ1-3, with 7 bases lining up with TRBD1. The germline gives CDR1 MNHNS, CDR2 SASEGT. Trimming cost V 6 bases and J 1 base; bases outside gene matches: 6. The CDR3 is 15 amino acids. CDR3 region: CASREQGLSGNTIYF. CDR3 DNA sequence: TGTGCCAGCAGGGAACAGGGGTTGTCTGGAAACACCATATATTTT.

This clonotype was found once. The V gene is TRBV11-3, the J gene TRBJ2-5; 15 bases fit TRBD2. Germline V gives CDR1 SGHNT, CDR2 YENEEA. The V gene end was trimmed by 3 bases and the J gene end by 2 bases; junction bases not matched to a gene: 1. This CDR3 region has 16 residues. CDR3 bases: TGTGCCAGCAGCTTTGGGACTAGCGGGGGGCAAGAGACCCAGTACTTC. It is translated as CASSFGTSGGQETQYF.

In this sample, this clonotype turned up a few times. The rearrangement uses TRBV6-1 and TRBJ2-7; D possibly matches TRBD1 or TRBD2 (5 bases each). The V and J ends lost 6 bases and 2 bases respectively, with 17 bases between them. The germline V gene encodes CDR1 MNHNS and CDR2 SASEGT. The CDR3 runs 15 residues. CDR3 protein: CASSRNPGTAYEQYF. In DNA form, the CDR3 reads TGTGCCAGCAGCCGGAACCCCGGGACCGCCTACGAGCAGTACTTC.

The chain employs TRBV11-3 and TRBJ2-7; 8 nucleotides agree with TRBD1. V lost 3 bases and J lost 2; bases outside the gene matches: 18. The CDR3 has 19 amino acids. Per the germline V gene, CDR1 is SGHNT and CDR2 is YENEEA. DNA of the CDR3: TGTGCCAGCAGCTTTAACCCGGAAAGAATGGCAGGGGGCCCCTACGAGCAGTACTTC. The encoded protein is CASSFNPERMAGGPYEQYF.

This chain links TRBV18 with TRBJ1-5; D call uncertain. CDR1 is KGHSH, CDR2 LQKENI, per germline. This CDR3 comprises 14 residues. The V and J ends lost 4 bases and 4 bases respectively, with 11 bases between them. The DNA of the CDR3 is TGTGCCAGCTCACGCACCGGGGAGAATCAGCCCCAGCATTTT. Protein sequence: CASSRTGENQPQHF.